Presented here are 32 T cell receptor beta chains from one specimen sequenced in a study of PD-1 blockade in classical Hodgkin lymphoma. All the patients suffered relapse after autologous stem cell transplantation, and brentuximab vedotin exposure differed. The table came from immunoSEQ multiplex PCR; TCRdb's copy has only in-frame clones and leaves some out. The sample has about 72,000 clones, just over 90% seen once. The sample was peripheral blood mononuclear cells (PBMCs), taken at baseline. All receptors derive from a human donor with classical Hodgkin lymphoma.

The chain links TRBV30 to TRBJ2-1; 7 nucleotides match TRBD1. Germline CDR1 and CDR2: GTSNPN and SVGIG (reference sequence). The V segment lost 4 bases and the J segment 8 bases; nucleotides outside the gene matches: 8. The CDR3 sequence is 13 residues long. Written as DNA, the CDR3 is TGTGCCTGGAAGGGGGCAGTCTCCTATGAGCAGTTCTTC. Protein sequence: CAWKGAVSYEQFF.

The rearrangement uses TRBV13 and TRBJ2-3; 7 bases match TRBD1. This CDR3 has 12 residues. The ends lost 5 bases at V and 10 bases at J; junction bases unmatched: 6. Germline V lookup: CDR1 PRHDT, CDR2 FYEKMQ (reference sequence). The DNA of the CDR3 is TGTGCCAGCAGCGCCCCAGGGGGAGCGCAGTATTTT. Translating gives CASSAPGGAQYF. The full variable domain, rest sourced from reference TRBV13 and TRBJ2-3, is AAGVIQSPRHLIKEKRETATLKCYPIPRHDTVYWYQQGPGQDPQFLISFYEKMQSDKGSIPDRFSAQQFSDYHSELNMSSLELGDSALYFCASSAPGGAQYFGPGTRLTVL.

The chain joins TRBV7-8 to TRBJ1-2; D unresolved. Germline V gene lookup returns CDR1 SGHVS and CDR2 FQNEAQ. V was trimmed by 0 bases and J by 0 bases, leaving 8 bases between them. The CDR3 covers 15 residues. The CDR3 loop reads CASSLAWDTNYGYTF. The CDR3 coding sequence is TGTGCCAGCAGCTTAGCTTGGGATACTAACTATGGCTACACCTTC.

V usage is TRBV2 and J usage is TRBJ2-2, with 11 bases identical to TRBD1. V gave up 6 bases and J gave up 4 bases; unmatched junction bases: 7. Germline CDR1 reads SNHLY; CDR2 reads FYNNEI. This CDR3 has 16 residues. The CDR3 DNA sequence: TGTGCCAGCAGGGGCGGACAGGGGGCCGCCACCGGGGAGCTGTTTTTT. It is translated as CASRGGQGAATGELFF.

The chain links TRBV9 to TRBJ1-1; 8 positions match TRBD1. The length of the CDR3 is 15 residues. J was trimmed by 0 bases and V by 3 bases; bases with no gene match: 4. CDR1 SGDLS and CDR2 YYNGEE come from the germline V gene. CDR3 bases: TGTGCCAGCAGCGCCCAACAGGGGGTGAACACTGAAGCTTTCTTT. Encoded protein: CASSAQQGVNTEAFF.

CDR3 bases: TGTGCCAGCTCACCAGACTACCTGAGCTCCTACGAGCAGTACTTC. This translates into CASSPDYLSSYEQYF. This chain links TRBV18 with TRBJ2-7; possibly TRBD2 for D (5 bases). This CDR3 is built from 15 residues. Trimming removed 2 bases from V and 0 bases from J, with 11 bases in between. Germline loops: CDR1 KGHSH, CDR2 LQKENI.

The chain combines TRBV5-1 with TRBJ2-7; 7 bases line up with TRBD1. Trimming removed 0 bases from V and 2 bases from J; junction bases left unmatched: 11. The CDR3 has 17 residues. Germline CDR1 reads SGHRS; CDR2 reads YFSETQ. The CDR3 bases are TGCGCCAGCAGCTTGGGGACAGGAGGAAGTGATACCTACGAGCAGTACTTC. Translation: CASSLGTGGSDTYEQYF.

V gene TRBV30 combines with J gene TRBJ1-1; maybe TRBD1 (6 bases). The V and J ends lost 4 bases and 1 base respectively, with 10 bases between them. This CDR3 spans 13 amino acids. CDR1 is GTSNPN and CDR2 is SVGIG in the germline V gene (reference sequence). DNA of the CDR3: TGTGCCTGGAACAGGGAGGAGAACACTGAAGCTTTCTTT. Translating it yields CAWNREENTEAFF.

The chain is built from TRBV27 and TRBJ2-5; 14 nucleotides line up with TRBD2. V trimming: 5 bases; J trimming: 0 bases; junction bases outside the gene matches: 8. The CDR3 has 18 amino acids. Germline V gene data show CDR1 as MNHEY and CDR2 as SMNVEV (reference sequence). CDR3 region: CASSAYPGLAGDQETQYF. The CDR3 region has the DNA TGTGCCAGCAGTGCGTACCCGGGACTAGCGGGGGACCAAGAGACCCAGTACTTC.

The CDR3 DNA is TGTGCCAGCAGTTTTGAGGGCGGGCGAGCCGTTGCAGGGGAGCAGTTCTTC. Translating it yields CASSFEGGRAVAGEQFF. The chain uses TRBV27 and TRBJ2-1, with D perhaps given as TRBD1 or TRBD2 (5 bases each). The germline V and J ends were trimmed by 3 bases and 10 bases, with 25 bases remaining between them. In germline, CDR1 is MNHEY, CDR2 SMNVEV (reference sequence). CDR3 length equals 17 residues.

This clone was recorded a few times. The chain couples TRBV27 to TRBJ2-2, with D maybe TRBD1 (6 bases). Trimming pared 3 bases from V and 5 bases from J, leaving 10 bases between. This CDR3 spans 14 amino acids. The germline gives CDR1 MNHEY, CDR2 SMNVEV (reference sequence). The CDR3 DNA sequence: TGTGCCAGCAGTTTTACAGGGCTGACCGGGGAGCTGTTTTTT. Protein product: CASSFTGLTGELFF.

This clone showed up just a few times. The chain joins TRBV5-1 to TRBJ2-7; 11 bases are shared with TRBD1. The germline CDR1 and CDR2 sequences are SGHRS and YFSETQ. The ends lost 1 base at V and 3 bases at J; junction bases unmatched: 6. The CDR3 contains 16 residues. CDR3 sequence: CASSLRAGTGGYEQYF. CDR3 nucleotides: TGCGCCAGCAGCTTGCGGGCCGGGACAGGGGGCTACGAGCAGTACTTC.

This chain joins TRBV9 and TRBJ1-5, with a possible D match to TRBD1 (6 bases). The V end was cut by 6 bases, the J end by 2 bases, with 15 bases between. The CDR3 is made up of 15 amino acids. The germline gives CDR1 SGDLS, CDR2 YYNGEE. In DNA form, the CDR3 reads TGTGCCAGCAACCAAGGGGGGGAGGGCAATCAGCCCCAGCATTTT. Its translation: CASNQGGEGNQPQHF.

The chain joins TRBV6-4 to TRBJ2-2; the match to TRBD2 covers 14 bases. From germline, CDR1 is MRHNA and CDR2 SNTAGT. V dropped 4 bases and J dropped 9; count of bases not matched to a gene: 13. CDR3 length equals 18 residues. CDR3: CASSASHGTSGRPWELFF. The CDR3 DNA reads TGTGCCAGCAGTGCCTCTCACGGGACTAGCGGGAGACCTTGGGAGCTGTTTTTT.

The chain carries TRBV5-4 and TRBJ2-3; the D gene is possibly TRBD1 (6 bases). The germline V and J ends were trimmed by 0 bases and 2 bases, with 13 bases remaining between them. CDR1 SGHNT and CDR2 YYREEE come from the germline V gene (reference sequence). CDR3 length equals 16 residues. In DNA, the CDR3 is TGTGCCAGCAGCTTGGGTGGCAGGGGCCCCACAGATACGCAGTATTTT. Translated, it gives CASSLGGRGPTDTQYF.

The chain carries TRBV4-2 and TRBJ2-2; D is undetermined. V lost 0 bases and J 4 bases, leaving 12 bases between the germline ends. Germline V gene data show CDR1 as LGHNA and CDR2 as YNFKEQ. The CDR3 contains 16 residues. CDR3 residues: CASSQDGTGSTGELFF. The CDR3 DNA reads as TGTGCCAGCAGCCAAGATGGCACGGGTTCCACCGGGGAGCTGTTTTTT.

V is TRBV7-9 and J is TRBJ2-5; 7 bases are a match to TRBD1. After removal of 4 bases from V and 4 bases from J, the junction contained 12 bases not matched to a gene. Germline V CDR1 and CDR2: SEHNR, FQNEAQ (reference sequence). The CDR3 totals 16 residues. The CDR3 DNA follows: TGTGCCAGCAGCTCCTTGGGGTTGACAGGGTTAGAGACCCAGTACTTC. Its protein is CASSSLGLTGLETQYF.

The chain couples TRBV27 to TRBJ2-6, with no clear D. Looked up from germline, CDR1 is MNHEY and CDR2 is SMNVEV (reference sequence). CDR3 length equals 17 residues. V lost 0 bases to trimming and J lost 0 bases, with 9 bases between them. Here the CDR3 reads CASSLSGWYSGANVLTF. Written as DNA, the CDR3 is TGTGCCAGCAGTTTATCGGGATGGTACTCTGGGGCCAACGTCCTGACTTTC.

This sequence joins TRBV7-9 and TRBJ2-7; 8 bases agree with TRBD1. The V segment lost 5 bases and the J segment 3 bases; nucleotides outside the gene matches: 9. Germline CDR1 SEHNR, CDR2 FQNEAQ (reference sequence). This CDR3 region has 15 residues. The CDR3 DNA follows: TGTGCCAGCAGCCTCGACAGGGGCGGGGTCTACGAGCAGTACTTC. It specifies CASSLDRGGVYEQYF. Combining the CDR3 with reference TRBV7-9 and TRBJ2-7 gives the whole variable domain DTGVSQNPRHKITKRGQNVTFRCDPISEHNRLYWYRQTLGQGPEFLTYFQNEAQLEKSRLLSDRFSAERPKGSFSTLEIQRTEQGDSAMYLCASSLDRGGVYEQYFGPGTRLTVT.

This rearrangement joins TRBV4-3 to TRBJ2-1, with a tentative D call TRBD2 (5 bases). V was cut by 0 bases and J by 10 bases, with 19 bases left in between. The CDR3 totals 16 residues. CDR1 and CDR2 from the germline V gene are LGHNA and YSLEER. Here the CDR3 DNA reads TGCGCCAGCAGCCAAGATGGCGGTTCGCGAGGAGGAGAGCAGTTCTTC. Amino acids: CASSQDGGSRGGEQFF.

Here the CDR3 DNA reads TGTGCCAGCAGCCAAGTGGGACAGGGGTCCCTTTCAAACAATGAGCAGTTCTTC. Its protein is CASSQVGQGSLSNNEQFF. The rearrangement uses TRBV4-2 and TRBJ2-1, with 10 bases aligning to TRBD1. The germline V gene encodes CDR1 LGHNA and CDR2 YNFKEQ. The V segment lost 1 base and the J segment 5 bases; nucleotides outside the gene matches: 11. This CDR3 region has 18 residues.

The chain is built from TRBV5-4 and TRBJ1-2, with a tentative D call TRBD1 (6 bases). Deletions cut 4 bases from V and 3 bases from J, with 13 bases between. This CDR3 has 14 residues. Germline CDR1 reads SGHNT; CDR2 reads YYREEE (reference sequence). CDR3 bases: TGTGCCAGCAGCCTAGGGGGAGGGGACTATGGCTACACCTTC. Protein: CASSLGGGDYGYTF. The whole variable domain, remainder taken from reference TRBV5-4 and TRBJ1-2, is ETGVTQSPTHLIKTRGQQVTLRCSSQSGHNTVSWYQQALGQGPQFIFQYYREEENGRGNFPPRFSGLQFPNYSSELNVNALELDDSALYLCASSLGGGDYGYTFGSGTRLTVV.

The rearrangement joins TRBV27 to TRBJ1-1; tentatively, D is TRBD1 (6 bases). CDR3 size: 13 residues. Per germline, CDR1 MNHEY and CDR2 SMNVEV (reference sequence). V was clipped by 2 bases and J by 6 bases, with 10 bases between them. The CDR3 coding sequence is TGTGCCAGCAGTTTACCAGGGGCCCCTGAAGCTTTCTTT. Encoded protein: CASSLPGAPEAFF.

This clone was picked up a small number of times. The chain uses TRBV6-6 and TRBJ2-2; 12 bases are a match to TRBD2. Trimming at V came to 6 bases and at J to 5 bases, leaving 7 bases not matched to a gene. This CDR3 is built from 16 residues. Germline loops: CDR1 MNHNY, CDR2 SVGAGI (reference sequence). The CDR3 nucleotides read TGTGCCAGCAGACCCCCTAGCGGGGGGGAAACCGGGGAGCTGTTTTTT. Encoded protein: CASRPPSGGETGELFF.

The V call is TRBV2, the J call TRBJ2-7; D possibly matches TRBD1 or TRBD2 (5 bases each). V was clipped by 7 bases and J by 4 bases, with 17 bases between them. The V gene's germline CDR1 is SNHLY and CDR2 FYNNEI. The CDR3 length is 14 residues. This chain's CDR3 is CASNLRDATYEQYF. In nucleotides, the CDR3 is TGTGCCAGCAACCTCCGGGACGCTACATACGAGCAGTACTTC.

The chain carries TRBV11-2 and TRBJ1-5; possible D gene TRBD1, 5 bases. Germline assignment: CDR1 SGHAT and CDR2 FQNNGV. This CDR3 is 13 amino acids long. The V gene lost 5 bases and the J gene lost 6 bases, with 11 bases spanning the gap. CDR3 nucleotide sequence: TGTGCCAGCAGCCCAGGGTGGGCTCAGCCCCAGCATTTT. It translates to CASSPGWAQPQHF.

The chain joins TRBV5-6 to TRBJ2-7, with TRBD2 matching over 12 bases. The CDR3 covers 16 residues. Trimming removed 2 bases from V and 0 bases from J; junction bases left unmatched: 3. Germline V CDR1 and CDR2: SGHDT, YYEEEE. The CDR3 here is CASSFGTSGSSYEQYF. As DNA, the CDR3 is TGTGCCAGCAGCTTCGGGACTAGCGGGTCCTCCTACGAGCAGTACTTC.

The chain links TRBV13 to TRBJ2-3; D possibly uses TRBD1 or TRBD2 (5 bases each). Trimming took off 7 bases at V and 3 bases at J, with 23 bases between the two ends. In germline, CDR1 is PRHDT, CDR2 FYEKMQ (reference sequence). CDR3 length equals 17 residues. The DNA for the CDR3 is TGTGCCAGCACCCTAGGTCCCGGGACCCCGGGGACAGATACGCAGTATTTT. It translates to CASTLGPGTPGTDTQYF. Using reference TRBV13 and TRBJ2-3 for the parts outside the CDR3, the full variable domain is AAGVIQSPRHLIKEKRETATLKCYPIPRHDTVYWYQQGPGQDPQFLISFYEKMQSDKGSIPDRFSAQQFSDYHSELNMSSLELGDSALYFCASTLGPGTPGTDTQYFGPGTRLTVL.

This rearrangement joins TRBV7-3 to TRBJ2-6; possible D gene TRBD1, 6 bases. V was clipped by 6 bases and J by 2 bases, with 14 bases between them. The germline V gene encodes CDR1 SGHTA and CDR2 FQGTGA. The CDR3 has 16 amino acids. The CDR3 nucleotides read TGTGCCAGCAGTTACCAGGGGACGGCTGGGGCCAACGTCCTGACTTTC. Amino acid sequence: CASSYQGTAGANVLTF.

The rearrangement uses TRBV30 and TRBJ1-4; 8 bases are a match to TRBD1. The length of the CDR3 is 13 residues. The germline V gene has CDR1 GTSNPN and CDR2 SVGIG (reference sequence). V trimming: 5 bases; J trimming: 5 bases; junction bases outside the gene matches: 4. CDR3 coding DNA: TGTGCCTGGGGACAGGGCCTAAATGAAAAACTGTTTTTT. Its protein is CAWGQGLNEKLFF.

V gene TRBV18 combines with J gene TRBJ2-7; possible D gene TRBD2, 6 bases. Germline V gene sequence: CDR1 KGHSH, CDR2 LQKENI. The CDR3 runs to 14 residues. V lost 6 bases, J lost 5 bases, and 17 bases lay in between. CDR3 protein: CASSPSTSFDEQYF. The CDR3 DNA is TGTGCCAGCTCGCCCTCCACTAGCTTCGACGAGCAGTACTTC.

The V gene is TRBV28, the J gene TRBJ1-1; 7 bases agree with TRBD1. The V gene end was trimmed by 5 bases and the J gene end by 10 bases; junction bases not matched to a gene: 13. The germline gives CDR1 MDHEN, CDR2 SYDVKM. The CDR3 totals 14 residues. CDR3 in DNA: TGTGCCAGCAGTCTCCTTGGACAGGAACACGTAGCTTTCTTT. Amino acid sequence: CASSLLGQEHVAFF. The complete variable domain, with remaining parts taken from reference TRBV28 and TRBJ1-1, reads DVKVTQSSRYLVKRTGEKVFLECVQDMDHENMFWYRQDPGLGLRLIYFSYDVKMKEKGDIPEGYSVSREKKERFSLILESASTNQTSMYLCASSLLGQEHVAFFGQGTRLTVV.